This passage covers 12 T cell receptor beta chains from one sample sequenced in a study of T cells in localized non-small cell lung cancer. Produced via immunoSEQ multiplex PCR; TCRdb's table is partial and in-frame only. This table has 90,000 to 100,000 clones, approximately 91% appearing once. Specimen: PBMCs, collected before any cancer treatment. The receptors originated from a woman aged 40 to 75 with stage II squamous cell lung carcinoma.

V usage is TRBV11-2 and J usage is TRBJ2-1, with 8 positions matching TRBD2. Losses at the gene ends were 1 base for V and 6 bases for J; bases not matched to a gene: 2. The CDR3 has 14 amino acids. Germline CDR1 reads SGHAT; CDR2 reads FQNNGV. For the CDR3, the DNA is TGTGCCAGCAGCTTAGCGGGAGGGTTCAATGAGCAGTTCTTC. Protein sequence: CASSLAGGFNEQFF.

The J gene is TRBJ1-3, the V gene TRBV11-2; TRBD1 aligns across 10 bases. This CDR3 is 14 amino acids long. Germline V gene sequence: CDR1 SGHAT, CDR2 FQNNGV. Unmatched junction bases numbered 5, after V lost 5 bases and J lost 7 bases. The DNA for the CDR3 is TGTGCCAGCAGCGTTGGACAGGGGGGGAACACCATATATTTT. The encoded protein is CASSVGQGGNTIYF.

The J gene is TRBJ2-2, the V gene TRBV27, with D perhaps given as TRBD1 or TRBD2 (5 bases each). V lost 5 bases to trimming and J lost 8 bases, with 21 bases between them. CDR1 MNHEY and CDR2 SMNVEV come from the germline V gene (reference sequence). The CDR3 contains 16 residues. The CDR3 DNA reads TGTGCCAGCAGTGCCCGCACGGGGCTAAAAACGGGGGAGCTGTTTTTT. It encodes CASSARTGLKTGELFF.

This clone has only one observation. This sequence joins TRBV7-9 and TRBJ2-3; D is tentatively TRBD1 or TRBD2 (5 bases each). Germline V gene data show CDR1 as SEHNR and CDR2 as FQNEAQ (reference sequence). The CDR3 loop spans 16 amino acids. The germline V and J ends were trimmed by 0 bases and 1 base, with 11 bases remaining between them. CDR3 coding DNA: TGTGCCAGCAGCTTAGCAGGGGCGGGTCGCACAGATACGCAGTATTTT. Protein: CASSLAGAGRTDTQYF.

A word on this clone: The same CDR3 also results from other DNA sequences found in this sample. The V call is TRBV9, the J call TRBJ2-7, with D unclear. Trimming shortened V by 0 bases and J by 0 bases, and 4 bases separated the two germline ends. Germline CDR1 SGDLS, CDR2 YYNGEE. The CDR3 spans 13 residues. CDR3 protein: CASSVGPSYEQYF. As DNA, the CDR3 is TGTGCCAGCAGCGTAGGGCCCTCCTACGAGCAGTACTTC.

This chain uses TRBV5-4 with TRBJ1-3, with D perhaps TRBD1 (5 bases). The CDR3 covers 14 residues. V was shortened by 3 bases and J by 3 bases, with 10 bases between the two germline ends. Germline V gene lookup returns CDR1 SGHNT and CDR2 YYREEE (reference sequence). CDR3 region: CASSWGLSGNTIYF. The CDR3 region has the DNA TGTGCCAGCAGCTGGGGACTTAGTGGAAACACCATATATTTT.

The genes are TRBV5-4 and TRBJ1-5; D not resolved. V shed 0 bases and J shed 3 bases, with 7 bases lying between them. The CDR3 totals 14 residues. Germline CDR1 SGHNT, CDR2 YYREEE (reference sequence). The CDR3 sequence is CASSLDGFNQPQHF. The CDR3 coding sequence is TGTGCCAGCAGCTTGGACGGGTTCAATCAGCCCCAGCATTTT. The variable domain in full, completed from reference TRBV5-4 and TRBJ1-5, reads ETGVTQSPTHLIKTRGQQVTLRCSSQSGHNTVSWYQQALGQGPQFIFQYYREEENGRGNFPPRFSGLQFPNYSSELNVNALELDDSALYLCASSLDGFNQPQHFGDGTRLSIL.

The J gene is TRBJ1-1, the V gene TRBV2, with D maybe TRBD1 (6 bases). V lost 6 bases to trimming and J lost 11 bases, with 19 bases between them. The CDR3 totals 13 residues. Germline lookup yields CDR1 SNHLY and CDR2 FYNNEI. CDR3 region: CASSVQGSHWAFF. Written as DNA, the CDR3 is TGTGCCAGCAGCGTACAGGGATCTCATTGGGCTTTCTTT.

The J gene is TRBJ1-1, the V gene TRBV2; a weak D match, TRBD1 (5 bases). Germline V gene lookup returns CDR1 SNHLY and CDR2 FYNNEI. The V gene lost 6 bases and the J gene lost 10 bases, with 21 bases spanning the gap. This CDR3 has 14 residues. The CDR3 DNA reads TGTGCCAGCAGGACCCTAACCGGCTCGAGGGGAGCTTTCTTT. It yields the protein CASRTLTGSRGAFF. Variable domain in full (rest from reference TRBV2 and TRBJ1-1): EPEVTQTPSHQVTQMGQEVILRCVPISNHLYFYWYRQILGQKVEFLVSFYNNEISEKSEIFDDQFSVERPDGSNFTLKIRSTKLEDSAMYFCASRTLTGSRGAFFGQGTRLTVV.

The genes are TRBV12-5 and TRBJ2-3; maybe TRBD1 (5 bases). V was pared by 5 bases and J by 0 bases, with 18 bases between. The CDR3 is 17 residues long. In germline, CDR1 is LGHNT, CDR2 FRNRAP. The DNA for the CDR3 is TGTGCTAGTGGTCCCGGTAGGGGCGGAGAGAGCACAGATACGCAGTATTTT. Translated: CASGPGRGGESTDTQYF. The variable domain in full, with the rest retrieved from reference TRBV12-5 and TRBJ2-3, is DARVTQTPRHKVTEMGQEVTMRCQPILGHNTVFWYRQTMMQGLELLAYFRNRAPLDDSGMPKDRFSAEMPDATLATLKIQPSEPRDSAVYFCASGPGRGGESTDTQYFGPGTRLTVL.

This clone was observed a handful of times. The J gene is TRBJ2-7, the V gene TRBV5-8; tentatively, D is TRBD1 (6 bases). Per germline, CDR1 SGHTS and CDR2 YDEGEE. The germline V and J ends were trimmed by 8 bases and 2 bases, with 17 bases remaining between them. The CDR3 has 14 amino acids. CDR3 coding DNA: TGTGCCAGTAGAACAGGGCCGTCTGCCTACGAGCAGTACTTC. Encoded protein: CASRTGPSAYEQYF.

This clone showed up just a few times. The V gene is TRBV29-1, the J gene TRBJ1-3; maybe TRBD1 (5 bases). The V end was cut by 0 bases, the J end by 4 bases, with 16 bases between. The germline CDR1 and CDR2 sequences are SQVTM and ANQGSEA. CDR3 size: 16 residues. The CDR3 bases are TGCAGCGTTGAAGATCGGTGGGGGTTGTGGGGAAACACCATATATTTT. Protein product: CSVEDRWGLWGNTIYF. Full variable domain (missing parts from reference TRBV29-1 and TRBJ1-3): SAVISQKPSRDICQRGTSLTIQCQVDSQVTMMFWYRQQPGQSLTLIATANQGSEATYESGFVIDKFPISRPNLTFSTLTVSNMSPEDSSIYLCSVEDRWGLWGNTIYFGEGSWLTVV.